The 11 T cell receptor beta chains below come from one sample, sequenced in a study of regulatory T cells in long-lasting Graves disease. Time point meaning: newly diagnosed GD, antithyroid drugs for less than 3 months. TCR sequences were obtained from RNA taken from PBMCs. Assembly of TCR beta libraries relied on iRepertoire HTBI primers together with Arm-PCR of CDR3 regions. MiXCR was run by TCRdb on the multiplex PCR reads, yielding one entry per CDR3 protein. The table includes around 250,000 distinct CDR3 sequences, about 18% detected once. Sequencing was performed on peripheral blood mononuclear cells (PBMCs), taken at new diagnosis, from a patient treated with antithyroid drugs. The receptors derive from a female donor with Graves disease.

This clonotype was seen many times. The rearrangement joins TRBV6-5 to TRBJ2-1; D gene uncertain. CDR1 is MNHEY and CDR2 is SVGAGI in the germline V gene. V was clipped by 0 bases and J by 3 bases, with 15 bases between them. This CDR3 comprises 17 residues. In DNA, the CDR3 is TGTGCCAGCAGTTACTCGGGCGGTTGGGCGAGCTACAATGAGCAGTTCTTC. Protein sequence: CASSYSGGWASYNEQFF.

This clonotype was seen repeatedly, ten times or more. The chain couples TRBV4-1 to TRBJ1-3, with D unclear. The CDR3 contains 15 residues. V was cut by 0 bases and J by 1 base, with 7 bases left in between. Germline V gene data show CDR1 as MGHRA and CDR2 as YSYEKL. The CDR3 region is CASSQEMRSGNTIYF. DNA for the CDR3: TGCGCCAGCAGCCAAGAAATGAGGTCTGGAAACACCATATATTTT.

The J gene is TRBJ1-4, the V gene TRBV2, with TRBD1 matching over 7 bases. The CDR3 loop spans 13 amino acids. Per germline, CDR1 SNHLY and CDR2 FYNNEI. V lost 7 bases and J lost 6; bases outside the gene matches: 5. The CDR3 loop is CASNLQGYEKLFF. The CDR3 DNA follows: TGTGCCAGCAATCTACAGGGGTATGAAAAACTGTTTTTT.

The CDR3 DNA reads TGCAGTGCTAGAGGGACTAGCGGGAGAAGGTCCTACAATGAGCAGTTCTTC. It translates to CSARGTSGRRSYNEQFF. The chain uses TRBV20-1 and TRBJ2-1; TRBD2 matches at 13 bases. Germline trimming cut 1 base from V and 1 base from J; bases unmatched to any gene: 4. CDR3 length: 17 amino acids. The germline V gene encodes CDR1 DFQATT and CDR2 SNEGSKA (reference sequence).

This clonotype was counted many times. The chain recombines TRBV6-6 with TRBJ2-1, with D tentatively TRBD1 or TRBD2 (5 bases each). Trimming stripped 0 bases from V and 2 bases from J, with 11 bases between. CDR3 length: 16 amino acids. CDR1 is MNHNY and CDR2 is SVGAGI in the germline V gene (reference sequence). The CDR3 spells CASSYSRDGAYNEQFF. The DNA for the CDR3 is TGTGCCAGCAGTTACTCGAGGGACGGCGCCTACAATGAGCAGTTCTTC.

This clonotype was detected ten times or more. CDR3 sequence reads: CATSSDSQETQYF. The DNA of the CDR3 is TGTGCCACCAGCTCGGACAGCCAAGAGACCCAGTACTTC. The J gene is TRBJ2-5, the V gene TRBV15; weak D call: TRBD1 (6 bases). Between the trimmed V and J ends, which lost 5 bases and 1 base, there was a span of 8 bases. Per germline, CDR1 LNHNV and CDR2 YYDKDF (reference sequence). The CDR3 runs to 13 residues.

This clonotype has at least ten counts. This chain uses TRBV28 with TRBJ2-2, with 7 bases identical to TRBD2. The germline CDR1 and CDR2 sequences are MDHEN and SYDVKM. V was pared by 2 bases and J by 4 bases, with 4 bases of the junction left unmatched. The CDR3 length is 15 residues. CDR3 loop: CASSLRLAVTGELFF. For the CDR3, the DNA is TGTGCCAGCAGTTTACGTCTAGCGGTCACCGGGGAGCTGTTTTTT.

This clonotype was picked up many times. The V and J genes are TRBV18 and TRBJ1-2, with D maybe TRBD1 (6 bases). CDR1 is KGHSH, CDR2 LQKENI, per germline. This CDR3 comprises 16 residues. Trimming removed 2 bases from V and 2 bases from J, with 15 bases in between. For the CDR3, the DNA is TGTGCCAGCTCACCAGGAGCACAGGGATCGAACTATGGCTACACCTTC. It codes for CASSPGAQGSNYGYTF.

The table lists this clonotype with many counts. The chain recombines TRBV6-5 with TRBJ1-2; D call uncertain. There are 13 residues in the CDR3. Trimming left V 4 bases short and J 4 bases short, with 10 bases between. Germline CDR1 is MNHEY and CDR2 is SVGAGI. CDR3 in DNA: TGTGCCAGCAGTTCAAGGGAAGTCTATGGCTACACCTTC. It encodes CASSSREVYGYTF.

There are many counts of this clonotype. The chain recombines TRBV6-1 with TRBJ2-7; TRBD2 might be the D (6 bases). CDR1 and CDR2 from the germline V gene are MNHNS and SASEGT. The V end was cut by 5 bases, the J end by 3 bases, with 11 bases between. CDR3 length equals 13 residues. CDR3 nucleotides: TGTGCCAGCAGTCGGGACTCCAACTACGAGCAGTACTTC. Amino acids: CASSRDSNYEQYF.

The chain combines TRBV7-3 with TRBJ2-1; 7 positions match TRBD2. Trimming cost V 5 bases and J 6 bases; bases outside gene matches: 7. The CDR3 contains 14 residues. In germline, CDR1 is SGHTA, CDR2 FQGTGA. In DNA form, the CDR3 reads TGTGCCAGCAGCCCGAGGGCGGGAGCCAATGAGCAGTTCTTC. Translating gives CASSPRAGANEQFF.